Listed here are 7 T cell receptor beta chains from one sample, sequenced in a study of siplizumab effects on memory and regulatory T cells (dated by TCRdb to about 2019). Library prep was done by the immunoSEQ multiplex PCR assay. Drawn from immuneACCESS, this table holds only the in-frame rearrangements with V and J called that TCRdb kept. Clones are partly lost; checked studies trace under half to an unresolved V gene and leave the rest unexplained. In this sample the table shows 90,000 to 120,000 clones, 93% of which occur a single time. In total, the top ten clones hold around 0.62% of the sample. Sequences were obtained from Tregs sorted from blood. The receptors originated from a human donor in good health.

This rearrangement joins TRBV11-2 to TRBJ2-5, with 11 bases fitting TRBD2. V trimming: 5 bases; J trimming: 7 bases; junction bases outside the gene matches: 12. Germline values: CDR1 SGHAT, CDR2 FQNNGV. There are 16 residues in the CDR3. CDR3 loop: CASSRGTSGRGLTQYF. The CDR3 coding sequence is TGTGCCAGCAGCCGCGGGACTAGCGGAAGGGGGTTGACCCAGTACTTC.

The V and J genes are TRBV5-4 and TRBJ1-6; 7 bases are shared with TRBD1. The ends lost 0 bases at V and 7 bases at J; junction bases unmatched: 7. Germline loops: CDR1 SGHNT, CDR2 YYREEE (reference sequence). The CDR3 is 16 residues long. The CDR3 nucleotides read TGTGCCAGCAGCTTGGCCAGGGGGACAGTCAATTCACCCCTCCACTTT. Its protein product is CASSLARGTVNSPLHF.

The table lists this clone with a count of one. This chain joins TRBV5-1 and TRBJ2-2; D is perhaps TRBD1 or TRBD2 (5 bases each). Germline V gene sequence: CDR1 SGHRS, CDR2 YFSETQ. This CDR3 region has 17 residues. The V and J ends lost 4 bases and 5 bases respectively, with 21 bases between them. The CDR3, as DNA: TGCGCCAGCAGCCCGGGGCTAAGACAGTTAGGAACCGGGGAGCTGTTTTTT. Protein product: CASSPGLRQLGTGELFF.

The CDR3 loop is CASSRSDIRGGYTF. The CDR3 DNA is TGTGCCAGCAGTCGATCGGACATCCGGGGTGGCTACACCTTC. The chain uses TRBV6-5 and TRBJ1-2; a weak D match, TRBD1 (5 bases). The CDR3 runs to 14 residues. With 5 bases removed from V and 7 bases from J, the gap between germline ends came to 17 bases. Per germline, CDR1 MNHEY and CDR2 SVGAGI.

This clone was picked up a small number of times. The chain uses TRBV10-3 and TRBJ1-1; tentatively, D is TRBD1 (5 bases). This CDR3 spans 15 amino acids. The V gene lost 0 bases and the J gene lost 3 bases, with 11 bases spanning the gap. From germline, CDR1 is ENHRY and CDR2 SYGVKD. As DNA, the CDR3 is TGTGCCATCAGTGAGTCGTCAGGGCGATACACTGAAGCTTTCTTT. Its translation is CAISESSGRYTEAFF.

The rearrangement links TRBV18 to TRBJ1-2; no firm D call. The CDR3 is 15 residues long. The V end lost 3 bases, the J end lost 7 bases, and 18 bases lay between the germline ends. CDR1 is KGHSH and CDR2 is LQKENI in the germline V gene. The CDR3 here is CASSPARLGSGGYTF. The DNA for the CDR3 is TGTGCCAGCTCACCCGCTCGTCTAGGTAGTGGTGGCTACACCTTC.

The gene calls are TRBV19 and TRBJ1-2; 8 positions match TRBD1. V shed 3 bases, J shed 4 bases, and the junction held 7 bases outside the gene matches. The germline gives CDR1 LNHDA, CDR2 SQIVND (reference sequence). This CDR3 spans 15 amino acids. Written as DNA, the CDR3 is TGTGCCAGTAGTATGTGGGACAGGAAGATCTATGGCTACACCTTC. This codes for CASSMWDRKIYGYTF.